These 29 T cell receptor beta chains came from one sample sequenced in a study of T cell repertoires in cytomegalovirus infection. These receptors' antigens are unknown. TCRdb re-called the reads with MiXCR, one entry per CDR3 protein. The sample shows 700,000 to 850,000 distinct CDR3 sequences, roughly 33% of them seen only once. The sample consisted of cultured CD8+ T cells from PBMCs, taken from culture after CMV antigen stimulation. The receptors here all came from a human donor in good health (CMV status not recorded). Some clones in this sample may be carry-over from other donors' samples.

The chain couples TRBV3-1 to TRBJ1-6; D is perhaps TRBD1 (5 bases). Germline V gene data show CDR1 as LGHDT and CDR2 as YNNKEL (reference sequence). Trimming pared 3 bases from V and 4 bases from J, leaving 10 bases between. This CDR3 is built from 15 residues. The CDR3 nucleotides read TGTGCCAGCAGCCACGGGACTGAGTATAATTCACCCCTCCACTTT. Its translation is CASSHGTEYNSPLHF.

J is TRBJ2-1 and V is TRBV4-1, with 8 bases lining up with TRBD2. Germline V gives CDR1 MGHRA, CDR2 YSYEKL. The CDR3 runs to 14 residues. The ends lost 4 bases at V and 6 bases at J; junction bases unmatched: 5. CDR3 sequence reads: CASSPRGGTNEQFF. CDR3 nucleotides: TGCGCCAGCAGCCCCCGGGGGGGGACCAATGAGCAGTTCTTC.

This clonotype showed up many times. The V and J genes are TRBV7-2 and TRBJ1-1, with TRBD1 as a possible D gene (6 bases). The CDR3 loop spans 16 amino acids. The V gene lost 2 bases and the J gene lost 8 bases, with 21 bases spanning the gap. Germline V gene sequence: CDR1 SGHTA, CDR2 FQGNSA. The CDR3 sequence: CASSLRSLGTLTEAFF. DNA for the CDR3: TGTGCCAGCAGCTTAAGGTCCTTGGGGACACTTACCGAAGCTTTCTTT.

This chain joins TRBV20-1 and TRBJ2-1; 10 nucleotides line up with TRBD2. V trimming: 3 bases; J trimming: 9 bases; junction bases outside the gene matches: 5. Germline CDR1 reads DFQATT; CDR2 reads SNEGSKA (reference sequence). This CDR3 is built from 13 residues. CDR3 DNA sequence: TGCAGTGCTAGGGATAGCGGGGGGTCTGAGCAGTTCTTC. It encodes CSARDSGGSEQFF.

Ten or more counts support this clonotype. The chain carries TRBV7-2 and TRBJ2-7, with D hard to call. Deletions cut 0 bases from V and 2 bases from J, with 5 bases between. The CDR3 is made up of 13 amino acids. Germline CDR1 reads SGHTA; CDR2 reads FQGNSA. CDR3: CASSLAFAYEQYV. CDR3 nucleotide sequence: TGTGCCAGCAGCTTAGCCTTCGCCTACGAGCAGTACGTC.

The rearrangement uses TRBV7-9 and TRBJ2-1, with TRBD1 as a possible D gene (5 bases). The CDR3 length is 15 residues. The V gene's germline CDR1 is SEHNR and CDR2 FQNEAQ (reference sequence). V was trimmed by 5 bases and J by 4 bases, leaving 15 bases between them. CDR3 in amino acids: CASSPKGQWYNEQFF. CDR3 sequence (DNA): TGTGCCAGCAGCCCAAAGGGGCAGTGGTACAATGAGCAGTTCTTC.

This clonotype was seen at least ten times. The rearrangement joins TRBV7-8 to TRBJ2-5, with TRBD2 matching 13 bases. With V trimmed by 5 bases and J by 2 bases, 5 bases remained unmatched. Germline CDR1 SGHVS, CDR2 FQNEAQ. The CDR3 covers 16 residues. The CDR3 sequence: CASSAWTSGGQETQYF. The CDR3, as DNA: TGTGCCAGCAGCGCGTGGACTAGCGGGGGACAAGAGACCCAGTACTTC.

This chain uses TRBV6-6 with TRBJ1-1, with D uncertain. The CDR3 contains 12 residues. The germline V gene has CDR1 MNHNY and CDR2 SVGAGI (reference sequence). Trimming removed 7 bases from V and 0 bases from J, with 6 bases in between. CDR3 loop: CASKGMNTEAFF. The DNA for the CDR3 is TGTGCCAGCAAGGGCATGAACACTGAAGCTTTCTTT.

V is TRBV12-3 or TRBV12-4 and J is TRBJ1-1, with 9 bases fitting TRBD1. The CDR3 has 17 residues. Unmatched junction bases numbered 10, after V lost 4 bases and J lost 1 base. The CDR3 DNA reads as TGTGCCAGCAGTTCGGGACAGGGATTCCGGAGGAACACTGAAGCTTTCTTT. It specifies CASSSGQGFRRNTEAFF.

This clonotype was seen a few times. The chain links TRBV12-3 or TRBV12-4 to TRBJ1-4; the D gene is possibly TRBD1 (5 bases). The ends were cut back, 6 bases at V and 3 bases at J, with 8 bases in the middle. This CDR3 region has 13 residues. CDR3 in amino acids: CASSRGANEKLFF. The DNA of the CDR3 is TGTGCCAGCAGCCGGGGGGCTAATGAAAAACTGTTTTTT.

This chain uses TRBV20-1 with TRBJ2-3; D might be TRBD2 (6 bases). This CDR3 region has 15 residues. CDR1 and CDR2 (germline): DFQATT, SNEGSKA (reference sequence). Trimming removed 4 bases at V and 2 bases at J, with 16 bases between. The CDR3 DNA follows: TGCAGTGCTACCCGACTAGGAACATTCACAGATACGCAGTATTTT. This codes for CSATRLGTFTDTQYF.

This clonotype has more than one count but fewer than ten. The chain has TRBV7-4 and TRBJ1-2, with D possibly TRBD1 on 5 matching bases. CDR1 and CDR2 from the germline V gene are SGHVT and SQSDAQ. The CDR3 contains 16 residues. The V gene lost 8 bases and the J gene lost 3 bases, with 22 bases spanning the gap. The CDR3 loop is CASREESRMGDYGYTF. The DNA of the CDR3 is TGTGCCAGCCGGGAAGAAAGCCGGATGGGGGACTATGGCTACACCTTC.

This chain uses TRBV7-6 with TRBJ2-7, with 11 bases identical to TRBD2. Trimming took 1 base from V and 2 from J; bases not matched to a gene: 4. This CDR3 is built from 16 residues. Germline V gene data show CDR1 as SGHVS and CDR2 as FNYEAQ. DNA of the CDR3: TGTGCCAGCAGCTTAGGAACTAGCGGGGGAACCTACGAGCAGTACGTC. It is translated as CASSLGTSGGTYEQYV.

This clonotype was found many times. This chain links TRBV19 with TRBJ2-3, with 9 positions matching TRBD1. Germline values: CDR1 LNHDA, CDR2 SQIVND (reference sequence). V lost 1 base, J lost 2 bases, and 10 bases stayed unmatched. The CDR3 totals 18 residues. CDR3 coding DNA: TGTGCCAGTAGTATAGGCGCTGGGACAGGGACTATCACAGATACGCAGTATTTT. Its translation is CASSIGAGTGTITDTQYF.

The J gene is TRBJ2-1, the V gene TRBV4-1, with TRBD1 matching over 10 bases. Germline assignment: CDR1 MGHRA and CDR2 YSYEKL. The CDR3 is 16 residues long. Trimming removed 4 bases from V and 9 bases from J; junction bases left unmatched: 12. CDR3 bases: TGCGCCAGCAGCCTCTCAATGGGACAGGGGATTAGTGAGCAGTTCTTC. It translates to CASSLSMGQGISEQFF.

This clonotype was recorded at least ten times. J is TRBJ2-5 and V is TRBV7-8; the match to TRBD2 covers 7 bases. The germline CDR1 and CDR2 sequences are SGHVS and FQNEAQ. V gave up 0 bases and J gave up 0 bases; unmatched junction bases: 4. The CDR3 contains 16 residues. The CDR3 loop is CASSLAGGMYQETQYF. In DNA, the CDR3 is TGTGCCAGCAGCTTAGCGGGGGGGATGTACCAAGAGACCCAGTACTTC.

The chain links TRBV2 to TRBJ2-1; no definite D call. Per the germline V gene, CDR1 is SNHLY and CDR2 is FYNNEI. This CDR3 region has 11 residues. Trimming took 6 bases from V and 10 from J, leaving 10 bases between them. The CDR3 DNA reads as TGTGCCAGCAGGGGGTCTGAGGAGCAGTTCTTC. Its protein product is CASRGSEEQFF.

Written as DNA, the CDR3 is TGCAGTGCTAGGACAGGGGACACTGAAGCTTTCTTT. Translation: CSARTGDTEAFF. J is TRBJ1-1 and V is TRBV20-1; 8 positions agree with TRBD1. After removal of 3 bases from V and 3 bases from J, the junction contained 0 bases not matched to a gene. The germline CDR1 and CDR2 sequences are DFQATT and SNEGSKA (reference sequence). CDR3 length equals 12 residues.

The sample holds a few counts of this clonotype. The V call is TRBV6-6, the J call TRBJ2-7; D might be TRBD2 (7 bases). This CDR3 contains 16 residues. Germline V CDR1 and CDR2: MNHNY, SVGAGI (reference sequence). The germline V and J ends were trimmed by 0 bases and 0 bases, with 12 bases remaining between them. The chain's CDR3 is CASSYSSGGPSYEQYV. CDR3 sequence (DNA): TGTGCCAGCAGTTACTCGTCCGGGGGGCCCTCCTACGAGCAGTACGTC.

To note about this clonotype: At one end, the junction sequence differs from germline, possibly due to a read error. This chain uses TRBV7-7 with TRBJ2-3; the D is unclear. CDR1 and CDR2 (germline): SSHAT, FNYEAQ (reference sequence). The CDR3 extends over 13 amino acids. The chain's CDR3 is CASSLEWTDTQYF. The CDR3 region has the DNA TGTGCTAGCAGCCTAGAGTGGACAGATACGCAGTATTTT.

Comment on this clonotype: This may be a read error, as it is one base from a much larger clone. CDR3 sequence (DNA): TGTGCCAGCAACATCAGGGTGGCTGAAGCTTTCTTT. Its protein product is CASNIRVAEAFF. The V call is TRBV7-9, the J call TRBJ1-1; perhaps TRBD1 as D (5 bases). This CDR3 comprises 12 residues. Trimming shortened V by 7 bases and J by 6 bases, and 12 bases separated the two germline ends. In germline, CDR1 is SEHNR, CDR2 FQNEAQ (reference sequence).

This clonotype was seen more than once but under ten times. This chain links TRBV28 with TRBJ2-7; TRBD2 matches 9 bases. The CDR3 totals 18 residues. J gave up 1 base and V 4 bases, and 14 bases lay outside the gene matches. Germline loops: CDR1 MDHEN, CDR2 SYDVKM. The CDR3, as DNA: TGTGCCAGCAGTTCCTCCCCCAGGGCAGCGGGGGGATCCTACGAGCAGTACGTC. It is translated as CASSSSPRAAGGSYEQYV.

The chain combines TRBV9 with TRBJ1-1; D remains ambiguous. CDR3 size: 13 residues. Germline CDR1 SGDLS, CDR2 YYNGEE. V lost 7 bases, J lost 2 bases, and 12 bases lay in between. This CDR3 reads CASRKGDNTEAFF. In DNA, the CDR3 is TGTGCCAGCCGTAAGGGAGACAACACTGAAGCTTTCTTT.

This clonotype was recorded a few times. The chain has TRBV28 and TRBJ1-5; tentative D call: TRBD1 (5 bases). The CDR3 spans 14 residues. Trimming left V 5 bases short and J 0 bases short, with 8 bases between. Per germline, CDR1 MDHEN and CDR2 SYDVKM. The CDR3 region is CASSHRFSNQPQHF. The CDR3 region has the DNA TGTGCCAGCAGTCACAGGTTTAGCAATCAGCCCCAGCATTTT. The whole variable domain, remainder taken from reference TRBV28 and TRBJ1-5, is DVKVTQSSRYLVKRTGEKVFLECVQDMDHENMFWYRQDPGLGLRLIYFSYDVKMKEKGDIPEGYSVSREKKERFSLILESASTNQTSMYLCASSHRFSNQPQHFGDGTRLSIL.

This clonotype was picked up many times. The chain is built from TRBV7-6 and TRBJ1-1; D gene unclear. V was clipped by 5 bases and J by 1 base, with 11 bases between them. Germline CDR1 SGHVS, CDR2 FNYEAQ. The CDR3 loop spans 14 amino acids. The CDR3 nucleotides are TGTGCCAGCAGCCCCTCGGAGACGAACACTGAAGCTTTCTTT. Its translation: CASSPSETNTEAFF.

The chain couples TRBV6-5 to TRBJ2-2; the D gene is possibly TRBD1 (5 bases). Germline CDR1 and CDR2: MNHEY and SVGAGI. Trimming shortened V by 6 bases and J by 14 bases, and 16 bases separated the two germline ends. The CDR3 consists of 12 residues. The CDR3 nucleotides are TGTGCCAGCAGGACCTCCAGGGTGGATCTGTTTTTT. This translates into CASRTSRVDLFF.

The rearrangement joins TRBV7-8 to TRBJ2-7; 9 nucleotides align to TRBD2. The trim removed 0 bases at V and 1 base at J, leaving 4 bases unmatched. The CDR3 covers 16 residues. CDR1 and CDR2 from the germline V gene are SGHVS and FQNEAQ. The CDR3 sequence: CASSLARGGDSYEQYV. DNA of the CDR3: TGTGCCAGCAGCTTAGCGCGCGGGGGGGATTCCTACGAGCAGTACGTC.

The rearrangement uses TRBV7-8 and TRBJ2-1, with unresolved D. The CDR3 has 15 residues. From germline, CDR1 is SGHVS and CDR2 FQNEAQ. V was shortened by 5 bases and J by 3 bases, with 14 bases between the two germline ends. The CDR3 loop reads CASSQSGWGYNEQFF. The CDR3 coding sequence is TGTGCCAGCAGCCAATCGGGCTGGGGCTACAATGAGCAGTTCTTC.

This sequence joins TRBV6-6 and TRBJ2-2; TRBD1 matches at 7 bases. Germline values: CDR1 MNHNY, CDR2 SVGAGI (reference sequence). This CDR3 has 13 amino acids. Trimming at V came to 10 bases and at J to 3 bases, leaving 5 bases not matched to a gene. The DNA of the CDR3 is TGTGCCACAGGGACAGTTTACACCGGGGAGCTGTTTTTT. It specifies CATGTVYTGELFF.